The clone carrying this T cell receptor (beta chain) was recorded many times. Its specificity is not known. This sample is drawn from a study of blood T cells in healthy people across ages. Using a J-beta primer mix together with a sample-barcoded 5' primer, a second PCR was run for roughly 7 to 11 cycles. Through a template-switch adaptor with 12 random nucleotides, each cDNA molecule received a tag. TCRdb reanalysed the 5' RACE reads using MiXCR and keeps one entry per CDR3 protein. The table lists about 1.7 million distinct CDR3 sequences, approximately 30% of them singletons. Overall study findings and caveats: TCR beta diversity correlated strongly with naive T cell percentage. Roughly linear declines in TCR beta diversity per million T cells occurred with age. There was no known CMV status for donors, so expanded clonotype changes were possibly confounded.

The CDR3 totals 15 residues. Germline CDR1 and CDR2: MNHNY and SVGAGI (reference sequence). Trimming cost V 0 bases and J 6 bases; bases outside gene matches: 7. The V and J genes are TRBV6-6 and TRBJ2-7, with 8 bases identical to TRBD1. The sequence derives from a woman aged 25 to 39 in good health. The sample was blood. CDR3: CASSYSETGDLEQYF. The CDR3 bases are TGTGCCAGCAGTTACTCGGAGACAGGGGATCTCGAGCAGTACTTC.